These T cell receptor beta chains were read from a single sample in a study of blood T cell repertoires in COVID-19. Clones were sequenced by immunoSEQ multiplex PCR, and TCRdb holds only the in-frame ones, with some missing. The sample has around 120,000 clones, less than 75% seen once. Sequencing input: peripheral blood. These receptors originate from a human donor with acute or convalescent COVID-19. The donor label of this sample is uncertain. Both conserved end residues are part of each CDR3. The D gene is left open where the match is weak. Size is stated for part of the rows, as once, few or many counts, or as a class when the clone is expanded.

CDR3 DNA	CDR3 protein	D gene	clone size	V gene	J gene
TGTGCCAGCAGTTTATTGGCTTATCAGCCCCAGCATTTT	CASSLLAYQPQHF	NA	NA	TRBV27	TRBJ1-5
TGCGCCAGCAGCTTGGGTACAGGGCCTAATTCACCCCTCCACTTT	CASSLGTGPNSPLHF	NA	NA	TRBV5-1	TRBJ1-6
TGTGCCAGCAGCCCAAGGACAGCCCTAAACACTGAAGCTTTCTTT	CASSPRTALNTEAFF	NA	NA	TRBV9	TRBJ1-1
TGTGCCAGTAGGGAAACTAGCGGGGCCCCTAATGAGCAGTTCTTC	CASRETSGAPNEQFF	TRBD2	few	TRBV19	TRBJ2-1
TGTGCCAGCAGCTTAGGGACAGGGAGGTATGGCTACACCTTC	CASSLGTGRYGYTF	TRBD1	NA	TRBV7-2	TRBJ1-2
TGTGCCAGTAGTATTAGGGGACAGGGGCTGGACTATGGCTACACCTTC	CASSIRGQGLDYGYTF	TRBD1	NA	TRBV19	TRBJ1-2
TGTGCCAGCAGCGGCCGGACGGGAGGGCCTGGAAACACCATATATTTT	CASSGRTGGPGNTIYF	NA	NA	TRBV9	TRBJ1-3
TGTGCCAGTCCCGGGACAGGGAATTCACCCCTCCACTTT	CASPGTGNSPLHF	TRBD1	NA	TRBV19	TRBJ1-6
TGTGCCAGCAGTACAGGGACCGTCTCTGGAAACACCATATATTTT	CASSTGTVSGNTIYF	NA	NA	TRBV28	TRBJ1-3
TGTGCCAGCAGCACGAACAGGGGATACACTGAAGCTTTCTTT	CASSTNRGYTEAFF	TRBD1	NA	TRBV13	TRBJ1-1
TGTGCCAGCAGCTTAAGCGAGGGCTGGGGCTACACCTTC	CASSLSEGWGYTF	NA	NA	TRBV7-6	TRBJ1-2
TGTGCCACCAGCAGAGATACAGGGGGCTCAAGGCATTTT	CATSRDTGGSRHF	TRBD1	few	TRBV15	TRBJ1-5
TGTGCCAGCAGCGAAACAGGGAGTGGCACAGATACGCAGTATTTT	CASSETGSGTDTQYF	NA	NA	TRBV7-3	TRBJ2-3
TGTGCCAGCAGCTTATGGGGGGACAATGAGCAGTTCTTC	CASSLWGDNEQFF	NA	NA	TRBV2	TRBJ2-1
TGTGCCAGCAGTTACAGGACAGGCTCCTACGAGCAGTACTTC	CASSYRTGSYEQYF	TRBD1	NA	TRBV6-5	TRBJ2-7
TGTGCCAGCAGCCGGGACAGGGAACACCGGGAGCTGTTTTTT	CASSRDREHRELFF	NA	NA	TRBV21-1	TRBJ2-2
TGTGCAACCAGACAGGGGGCTCTAGGGTACACTGAAGCTTTCTTT	CATRQGALGYTEAFF	TRBD1	NA	TRBV27	TRBJ1-1
TGTGCCAGCAGTTTGGGACAGGGAACCAGACTGTTTTTT	CASSLGQGTRLFF	TRBD1	NA	TRBV28	TRBJ1-4
TGCGCCAGCAGCTTGGGGGACAGGGTGAGCACTGAAGCTTTCTTT	CASSLGDRVSTEAFF	TRBD1	few	TRBV5-1	TRBJ1-1
TGTGCCAGCTCACAAAGTCGGGAACAAGAGACCCAGTACTTC	CASSQSREQETQYF	NA	NA	TRBV18	TRBJ2-5
TGCGCCAGCAGCTCCACGGGACAGGGGGGCGGCTACGAGCAGTACTTC	CASSSTGQGGGYEQYF	TRBD1	NA	TRBV5-1	TRBJ2-7
TGCGCCAGCAGCCAAGGATCCCTACAGAGACGCAATCAGCCCCAGCATTTT	CASSQGSLQRRNQPQHF	NA	many	TRBV4-1	TRBJ1-5
TGTGCCAGCAGTCGGACAGGTGGTCCCTCCTATAATTCACCCCTCCACTTT	CASSRTGGPSYNSPLHF	TRBD1	NA	TRBV27	TRBJ1-6
TGTGCCAGCAGCCACGGACAGGGGGCTTACTATGGCTACACCTTC	CASSHGQGAYYGYTF	TRBD1	few	TRBV11-1	TRBJ1-2
TGTGCCAGCAGGACTGCAGGGCCCGGGGAGCTGTTTTTT	CASRTAGPGELFF	NA	NA	TRBV7-9	TRBJ2-2
TGTGCCAGCAGCCTGGACAGGGGCTATGGCTACACCTTC	CASSLDRGYGYTF	TRBD1	NA	TRBV5-4	TRBJ1-2
TGTGCCAGCGGCAAAATAGCGGGGGGTGGCAATGAGCAGTTCTTC	CASGKIAGGGNEQFF	TRBD2	NA	TRBV3-1/TRBV3-2	TRBJ2-1
TGTGCCAGCACCTCTCAGGTGGAGGGAGGGGCTGAAGCTTTCTTT	CASTSQVEGGAEAFF	NA	NA	TRBV7-9	TRBJ1-1
TGTGCCAGCTCAGAGGGCGGATTTAATGAAAAACTGTTTTTT	CASSEGGFNEKLFF	NA	NA	TRBV18	TRBJ1-4
TGTGCCAGCAGCAGGCGACAGGGTCCTAATGAAAAACTGTTTTTT	CASSRRQGPNEKLFF	TRBD1	many	TRBV7-9	TRBJ1-4
TGTGCCAGCTCATCCGACAGATCTCTCTATGGCTACACCTTC	CASSSDRSLYGYTF	NA	few	TRBV18	TRBJ1-2
TGTGCCAGCAGCGGCGCTAGCACAGATACGCAGTATTTT	CASSGASTDTQYF	NA	NA	TRBV9	TRBJ2-3
TGTGCCAGCAAACCCGAGGGGGGGCCCCACTATGGCTACACCTTC	CASKPEGGPHYGYTF	NA	NA	TRBV7-2	TRBJ1-2
TGTGCCAGCAGTGACGCAGGGGGCGCCCCCACGGTCATACAATCAGATGAGCAGTTCTTC	CASSDAGGAPTVIQSDEQFF	TRBD1	medium-sized	TRBV2	TRBJ2-1
TGCGCCAGCAGCTTGGGCGCAGGGGACAGGGCGGAGACCCAGTACTTC	CASSLGAGDRAETQYF	TRBD1	NA	TRBV5-1	TRBJ2-5
TGCGCCAGCAGCCGACTAGGGACAGGGGGGTCCTCCTACGAGCAGTACTTC	CASSRLGTGGSSYEQYF	TRBD1	NA	TRBV4-1	TRBJ2-7
TGTGCCAGCTCACCCCGGACAGGTCAAAATCAGCCCCAGCATTTT	CASSPRTGQNQPQHF	TRBD1	NA	TRBV18	TRBJ1-5
TGTGCCAGCAGCAAAGACAGGTCGTACACCGGGGAGCTGTTTTTT	CASSKDRSYTGELFF	NA	NA	TRBV21-1	TRBJ2-2
TGTGCCAGCAGCAACAGGGGGCGCGGAGCTAATGAAAAACTGTTTTTT	CASSNRGRGANEKLFF	TRBD1	NA	TRBV27	TRBJ1-4
TGCAGCGTTTCGGGGTTGGGCACAGATACGCAGTATTTT	CSVSGLGTDTQYF	NA	NA	TRBV29-1	TRBJ2-3
TGTGCCAGCAGTGAAAGGCAGGGCCAATTATCTGGAAACACCATATATTTT	CASSERQGQLSGNTIYF	NA	NA	TRBV6-1	TRBJ1-3
TGTGCCAGCAGCAAAGGGGGTTGGGACAATGAGCAGTTCTTC	CASSKGGWDNEQFF	NA	once	TRBV2	TRBJ2-1